The clone carrying this T cell receptor beta chain has at least ten counts. The CDR3 is 15 residues long. Deletions cut 5 bases from V and 0 bases from J, with 11 bases between. Germline V gene lookup returns CDR1 MDHEN and CDR2 SYDVKM. This sample stems from a study of human T cells and chemical hapten exposure. About the study: Researchers reported sensitizing an approximately 2 cm by approximately 2 cm upper inner arm skin site with 2% DPC.

Original analysis: With a range of roughly 20,000 to 690,600, the median per sample was roughly 95,000 TCRs. TCRdb reanalysed the RACE reads using MiXCR and keeps one entry per CDR3 protein. TCRdb's processing, not the authors', yielded these V and J calls. The sample consists of tens of thousands of distinct CDR3 sequences, over 9.5% of them appearing once. Time point given: patch test 1, 2 weeks after DPC sensitization. The sample's treatment: therapeutic diphenylcyclopropenone sensitization with weekly scalp DPC. Those who donated were patients with alopecia, 18 to 70 years of age, and suitable for DPC. Someone pulled total RNA out of unfractionated whole blood.

The chain carries TRBV28 and TRBJ2-4; a possible D gene is TRBD1 (6 bases). The sample in question was whole blood, obtained in connection with sensitization to the hapten diphenylcyclopropenone (DPC). The receptor comes from a man aged 40-55 years with alopecia areata. Some clones in this sample may be carry-over from other donors' samples. In nucleotides, the CDR3 is TGTGCCAGCAGTACTGACAGGCTAGCCAAAAACATTCAGTACTTC. It is translated as CASSTDRLAKNIQYF.